This T cell receptor beta chain was retrieved from a study of blood T cell repertoires in COVID-19. Across the whole study: Samples came from the United States, Italy and Spain, spanning acute and convalescent COVID-19.

Libraries were prepared by immunoSEQ multiplex PCR; TCRdb keeps only in-frame clonotypes and omits some of them. The sample records some 110,000 clones, less than 95% being singletons. The CDR3 is 12 amino acids. The germline CDR1 and CDR2 sequences are LGHDT and YNNKEL (reference sequence). Trimming pared 4 bases from V and 5 bases from J, leaving 6 bases between. V usage is TRBV3-1 (or the pseudogene TRBV3-2) and J usage is TRBJ2-1; no definite D call. The sample taken for sequencing was peripheral blood. This TCR was sampled from a human donor with active COVID-19. The donor label of this sample is uncertain. As DNA, the CDR3 is TGTGCCAGCAGCCGTGTCGACAATGAGCAGTTCTTC. It encodes CASSRVDNEQFF.